The clone carrying this T cell receptor beta chain was counted at least ten times. TCRdb re-called the multiplex PCR reads with MiXCR, one entry per CDR3 protein. The table lists under 85,000 distinct CDR3 sequences, roughly a fifth of them singletons. Axillary draining lymph nodes of breast cancer patients supplied the node samples. This sample is part of a study of breast tumors, draining lymph nodes, adjacent tissues. The CDR3 has 13 amino acids. Germline values: CDR1 SGHRS, CDR2 YFSETQ. Deletions cut 4 bases from V and 6 bases from J, with 8 bases between. Sequenced material: axillary lymph node tissue. The chain has TRBV5-1 and TRBJ1-6; no firm D call. The clonotype originates from a female donor with breast cancer. Some clones in this sample may be carry-over from other donors' samples. For the CDR3, the DNA is TGCGCCAGCAGCGCTTGGGCTAATTCACCCCTCCACTTT. Amino acid sequence: CASSAWANSPLHF.